These T cell receptor beta chains were read from a single sample in a study of T cells in localized non-small cell lung cancer. Sequencing was performed with immunoSEQ multiplex PCR; in TCRdb, only in-frame clones are kept and a portion is missing. The table records some 2,000 clones, approximately 25% of them present only once. The sample in question was lung tumor tissue, obtained before any cancer treatment. These receptors all stem from a woman aged 40-69 years with stage III lung adenocarcinoma. CDR3s include the opening cysteine and the closing phenylalanine or tryptophan. A D gene is named only where the DNA matches it firmly. Size values are once, few and many counts, or a class for expanded clones, and some rows have none.

TRBJ2-5 . TRBV6-8 TRBD1 TGTGCCAGCAGTTACTCCCAGGCAGGGGGCGGTTTGGAGACCCAGTACTTC CASSYSQAGGGLETQYF
TRBJ1-2 . TRBV9 TRBD1 TGTGCCAGCAGCGTAGGGGACAGGGCGGGCTATGGCTACACCTTC CASSVGDRAGYGYTF
TRBJ1-2 . TRBV6-8 . TGTGCCACCTCCACAGGAGCCCCAAGCGATGGCTACACCTTC CATSTGAPSDGYTF
TRBJ2-1 few TRBV11-3 TRBD2 TGTGCCAGCGGTTCTAGCGGGGGTTACAATGAGCAGTTCTTC CASGSSGGYNEQFF
TRBJ1-2 . TRBV5-1 . TGCGCCAGCAGCTTCTCGACGGGGAGGAGAGATGGCTACACCTTC CASSFSTGRRDGYTF
TRBJ2-2 . TRBV6-8 . TGTGCCAGCAACCCAAGTGGACAAAACACCGGGGAGCTGTTTTTT CASNPSGQNTGELFF
TRBJ1-5 . TRBV11-3 TRBD1 TGTGCCAGCAGCTCCCCTCCGGGACAGGGACCCTATAGCAATCAGCCCCAGCATTTT CASSSPPGQGPYSNQPQHF
TRBJ2-2 few TRBV7-5 . TGTGCCAGCAGCACGGACAGGGCGAACACCGGGGAGCTGTTTTTT CASSTDRANTGELFF
TRBJ2-1 . TRBV11-3 TRBD2 TGTGCCAGCAGCTCGGGGGGCTCCTACAATGAGCAGTTCTTC CASSSGGSYNEQFF
TRBJ2-7 . TRBV29-1 . TGCAGCGTTGAAGGGCAGGGAAACTCCTACGAGCAGTACTTC CSVEGQGNSYEQYF
TRBJ1-5 . TRBV11-3 . TGTGCCAGCAGCTTAGGTGGGGGGGCGAATCAGCCCCAGCATTTT CASSLGGGANQPQHF
TRBJ1-6 few TRBV6-8 . TGTGCCAGCAGGATACCGGGTCTGCGAAATTCACCCCTCCACTTT CASRIPGLRNSPLHF
TRBJ1-1 few TRBV11-3 . TGTGCCAGCAGCTGGGGGGACATCGGGAACACTGAAGCTTTCTTT CASSWGDIGNTEAFF
TRBJ2-1 once TRBV28 TRBD1 TGTGCCAGCACCGACAGGGGTACCTACAATGAGCAGTTCTTC CASTDRGTYNEQFF
TRBJ2-2 . TRBV15 . TGTGCCACCAGCAGAGATTCTCGGATCGGGGAGCTGTTTTTT CATSRDSRIGELFF
TRBJ1-3 . TRBV23-1 . TGCGCCAGCAGCCAAGATCCGGGTCTCTCTGGAAACACCATATATTTT CASSQDPGLSGNTIYF
TRBJ1-1 . TRBV30 . TGTGCCTGGGGGAGGGGGGTAAACACTGAAGCTTTCTTT CAWGRGVNTEAFF
TRBJ2-3 . TRBV5-1 . TGCGCCAGCAGCTTGAGATCCGCCAGGGAACCAGATACGCAGTATTTT CASSLRSAREPDTQYF
TRBJ1-4 few TRBV18 TRBD1 TGTGCCAGCTCCCCCGGGACAGGGTCGAGTGAAAAACTGTTTTTT CASSPGTGSSEKLFF
TRBJ1-1 . TRBV30 . TGTGCCTGGAGTGTAGGAGGGGAAGCTTTCTTT CAWSVGGEAFF
TRBJ1-5 . TRBV19 TRBD1 TGTGCCAGTACCATCTCGACAGGGGGGGGTCAGCCCCAGCATTTT CASTISTGGGQPQHF
TRBJ2-2 medium-sized TRBV6-8 . TGTGCCAGCAGTTCCCCCGTAGGTATCGGGGAGCTGTTTTTT CASSSPVGIGELFF
TRBJ2-2 . TRBV6-8 TRBD2 TGTGCCAGCAGTACGGTAGAAGCGGGGGGCGTTAACACCGGGGAGCTGTTTTTT CASSTVEAGGVNTGELFF
TRBJ1-2 . TRBV18 TRBD1 TGTGCCAGCTCATCTTCCTCAGGGGGCGCTTACGCCTCTGGCTACACCTTC CASSSSSGGAYASGYTF
TRBJ2-3 . TRBV28 . TGTGCCAGCAGTCTACCTGCACAGAGCCCCACAGATACGCAGTATTTT CASSLPAQSPTDTQYF
TRBJ2-7 few TRBV11-3 . TGTGCCAGCAGCTTGGGGTCTGCGATCTCCTACGAGCAGTACTTC CASSLGSAISYEQYF
TRBJ1-2 few TRBV6-8 TRBD1 TGTGCCAGCTCGCCAAACCCGCGGACAGGGGCGGTCTATGGCTACACCTTC CASSPNPRTGAVYGYTF
TRBJ2-5 . TRBV11-3 TRBD1 TGTGCCAGCAGCGCACAGGGGGTCCGGGAGACCCAGTACTTC CASSAQGVRETQYF
TRBJ1-2 . TRBV29-1 TRBD1 TGCAGCACTGGACAGGTCCTTAACTATGGCTACACCTTC CSTGQVLNYGYTF
TRBJ2-7 . TRBV30 TRBD1 TGTGCCTGGAGTCTTAGAGGGACAGGGGCAGGCGAGCAGTACTTC CAWSLRGTGAGEQYF
TRBJ2-3 . TRBV7-5 . TGTGCCAGCAGCTTGGCATACTCCACAGATACACAGTATTTT CASSLAYSTDTQYF
TRBJ2-3 . TRBV30 . TGTGCCTGGAGTTTCGAGACCCCAGGGCTAGATACGCAGTATTTT CAWSFETPGLDTQYF
TRBJ2-3 . TRBV29-1 TRBD2 TGCAGCGGGCTCGGGACTAGCGGGAGGAATACGCAGTATTTT CSGLGTSGRNTQYF
TRBJ1-6 few TRBV2 . TGTGCCAGCAGCGTAGCATCAGGGGCTGGCGAGAATTCACCCCTCCACTTT CASSVASGAGENSPLHF
TRBJ1-2 . TRBV2 TRBD1 TGTGCCAGCAGCGGGACAGGATTAGTCTATGGCTACACCTTC CASSGTGLVYGYTF
TRBJ1-5 . TRBV19 . TGTGCCAGTAGTACTCAGGGGCTTCAGCCCCAGCATTTT CASSTQGLQPQHF
TRBJ2-7 few TRBV6-7 . TGTGCCAGCAGTCATACCTACGAGCAGTACTTC CASSHTYEQYF
TRBJ1-6 . TRBV6-8 . TGTGCCAGCAGTTTAAGGAGGCGGGCCGCCGGAGGCTATAATTCACCCCTCCACTTT CASSLRRRAAGGYNSPLHF
TRBJ2-5 . TRBV11-3 TRBD1 TGTGCCAGCAGCCCCACAGGGGGTTACCAAGAGACCCAGTACTTC CASSPTGGYQETQYF
TRBJ2-5 few TRBV23-1 . TGCGCCAGCAGCCATCGGACTGGATTTAAAGAGACCCAGTACTTC CASSHRTGFKETQYF
TRBJ2-7 . TRBV1 . TGCGCCAGCAGCCAAGATATAGGACAGGGCTACGAGCAGTACTTC CASSQDIGQGYEQYF
TRBJ2-2 few TRBV16 TRBD2 TGTGCCAGCAGCCATATCGTCGGACTAGCGGGGGGAAGTTTCGGGAACACCGGGGAGCTGTTTTTT CASSHIVGLAGGSFGNTGELFF
TRBJ2-2 . TRBV19 TRBD1 TGTGCCAGTAGTGGGCGGACAGGGTTGGTCGGGGAGCTGTTTTTT CASSGRTGLVGELFF
TRBJ1-2 once TRBV15 . TGTGCCACCAGCAGAGATGGGTTGGGGGGAGTGAGTGTCGGCTACACCTTC CATSRDGLGGVSVGYTF
TRBJ2-5 . TRBV6-8 TRBD2 TGTGCCAGCAGTTACTGGAGTTCGGGCGGGGGGGCAGAGACCCAGTACTTC CASSYWSSGGGAETQYF
TRBJ2-7 few TRBV9 TRBD2 TGTGCCAGCAGGGGGGATAGCGGGATGGGCGAGCAGTACTTC CASRGDSGMGEQYF
TRBJ1-1 few TRBV6-8 . TGTGCCAGCAGATACGGCAGGGGTGGTGAAGCTTTCTTT CASRYGRGGEAFF
TRBJ2-3 . TRBV7-7 . TGTGCCAGCAGCCTATTAGGACGGGTCACAGATACGCAGTATTTT CASSLLGRVTDTQYF